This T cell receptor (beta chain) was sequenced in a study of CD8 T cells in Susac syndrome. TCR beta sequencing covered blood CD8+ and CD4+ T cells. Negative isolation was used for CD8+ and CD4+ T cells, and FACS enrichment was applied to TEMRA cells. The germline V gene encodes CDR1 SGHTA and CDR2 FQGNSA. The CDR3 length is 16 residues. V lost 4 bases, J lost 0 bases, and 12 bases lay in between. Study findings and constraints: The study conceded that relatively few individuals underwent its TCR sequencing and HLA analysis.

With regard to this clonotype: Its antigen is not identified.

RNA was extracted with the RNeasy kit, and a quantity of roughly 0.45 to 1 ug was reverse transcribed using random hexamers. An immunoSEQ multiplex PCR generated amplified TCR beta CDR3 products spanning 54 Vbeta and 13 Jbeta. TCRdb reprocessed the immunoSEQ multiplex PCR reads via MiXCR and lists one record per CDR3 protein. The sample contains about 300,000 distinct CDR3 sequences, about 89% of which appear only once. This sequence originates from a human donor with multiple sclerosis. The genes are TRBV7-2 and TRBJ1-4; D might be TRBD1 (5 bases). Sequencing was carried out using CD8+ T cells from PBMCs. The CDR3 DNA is TGTGCCAGCAGCTCGACCGGGGGGGCAACTAATGAAAAACTGTTTTTT. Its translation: CASSSTGGATNEKLFF.